Following are 18 T cell receptor beta chains from one sample sequenced in a study of vaccination effects on CD4 cells after COVID-19. Sequencing followed a ViraFEST assay step that expanded antigen-specific CD4+ T cells with viral peptide pools. At the end of 10 days of culture, CD4+ T cells were isolated. Between March and December 2020, the person had a SARS-CoV-2 infection that PCR confirmed. Sequencing used immunoSEQ multiplex PCR; TCRdb keeps in-frame clones, though not all of them. The table includes about 70,000 clones, 65% to 85% detected once. Their antigens remain unidentified. Sequenced material: CD4+ T cells from PBMCs cultured with HIV peptides, taken before COVID-19 vaccination. Documented subset: HIV-1 Nef peptide pool negative control/reference culture. These receptors were obtained from a human donor who had a prior SARS-CoV-2 infection.

This clone has more than one count but fewer than ten. The J gene is TRBJ2-3, the V gene TRBV11-3; no definite D call. With 0 bases removed from V and 0 bases from J, the gap between germline ends came to 7 bases. Per germline, CDR1 SGHNT and CDR2 YENEEA. This CDR3 is 15 amino acids long. Written as DNA, the CDR3 is TGTGCCAGCAGCTTAGATTCTGCTAGCACAGATACGCAGTATTTT. Encoded protein: CASSLDSASTDTQYF. Based on the CDR3 plus reference TRBV11-3 and TRBJ2-3, the full variable domain is EAGVVQSPRYKIIEKKQPVAFWCNPISGHNTLYWYLQNLGQGPELLIRYENEEAVDDSQLPKDRFSAERLKGVDSTLKIQPAELGDSAVYLCASSLDSASTDTQYFGPGTRLTVL.

This clone was seen a handful of times. J is TRBJ2-1 and V is TRBV19; 7 bases align to TRBD1. The CDR3 sequence is 15 residues long. CDR1 is LNHDA and CDR2 is SQIVND in the germline V gene (reference sequence). Unmatched junction bases numbered 8, after V lost 5 bases and J lost 4 bases. CDR3 in amino acids: CASSSPGGYYNEQFF. CDR3 DNA: TGTGCCAGTAGTTCCCCAGGGGGATATTACAATGAGCAGTTCTTC.

The chain recombines TRBV5-4 with TRBJ2-7, with 7 bases matching TRBD1. Germline values: CDR1 SGHNT, CDR2 YYREEE (reference sequence). The CDR3 is made up of 15 amino acids. Trimming took 3 bases from V and 3 from J; bases not matched to a gene: 9. In nucleotides, the CDR3 is TGTGCCAGCAGCTCGGAGCCGGGACAGAGCTACGAGCAGTACTTC. Protein sequence: CASSSEPGQSYEQYF.

The chain combines TRBV18 with TRBJ2-5; D ambiguous. Between the trimmed V and J ends, which lost 3 bases and 2 bases, there was a span of 4 bases. The CDR3 totals 12 residues. CDR1 is KGHSH, CDR2 LQKENI, per germline. CDR3 in DNA: TGTGCCAGCTCACCTCTACAAGAGACCCAGTACTTC. The encoded protein is CASSPLQETQYF. Filled out from reference TRBV18 and TRBJ2-5, the complete variable domain reads NAGVMQNPRHLVRRRGQEARLRCSPMKGHSHVYWYRQLPEEGLKFMVYLQKENIIDESGMPKERFSAEFPKEGPSILRIQQVVRGDSAAYFCASSPLQETQYFGPGTRLLVL.

This chain uses TRBV9 with TRBJ1-1; D perhaps matches TRBD1 (5 bases). The CDR3 extends over 14 amino acids. V gave up 2 bases and J gave up 7 bases, with 15 bases separating them. Germline values: CDR1 SGDLS, CDR2 YYNGEE. CDR3 nucleotide sequence: TGTGCCAGCAGCGTCCCATCAACAGGTGGTGAAGCTTTCTTT. Amino acids: CASSVPSTGGEAFF.

This chain connects TRBV10-2 to TRBJ2-2, with 11 bases that match TRBD2. There are 17 residues in the CDR3. Germline lookup yields CDR1 WSHSY and CDR2 SAAADI. Trimming removed 5 bases from V and 0 bases from J; junction bases left unmatched: 5. The CDR3 nucleotides are TGCGCCAGCAGTCCGACTAGCGGGACCGCGAACACCGGGGAGCTGTTTTTT. This encodes CASSPTSGTANTGELFF.

This clone has more than one count but fewer than ten. The chain has TRBV7-9 and TRBJ2-7, with D perhaps matching TRBD1 (6 bases). The CDR3 is 16 amino acids. Between the trimmed V and J ends, which lost 5 bases and 3 bases, there was a span of 20 bases. Germline CDR1 reads SEHNR; CDR2 reads FQNEAQ (reference sequence). CDR3 nucleotides: TGTGCCAGCAGCCCGGCCGACAGGAGGAGATTCTACGAGCAGTACTTC. The encoded protein is CASSPADRRRFYEQYF.

This chain joins TRBV9 and TRBJ1-5, with D maybe TRBD1 (5 bases). Germline lookup yields CDR1 SGDLS and CDR2 YYNGEE. Trimming removed 4 bases from V and 3 bases from J, with 14 bases in between. CDR3 length equals 15 residues. CDR3 in amino acids: CASSPGGGFNQPQHF. The DNA for the CDR3 is TGTGCCAGCAGCCCCGGGGGGGGGTTCAATCAGCCCCAGCATTTT.

The chain couples TRBV7-8 to TRBJ1-2; D possibly corresponds to TRBD1 (5 bases). This CDR3 contains 15 residues. Germline V CDR1 and CDR2: SGHVS, FQNEAQ. The V gene lost 5 bases and the J gene lost 3 bases, with 16 bases spanning the gap. CDR3 sequence: CASSPGPPAYYGYTF. The CDR3 DNA follows: TGTGCCAGCAGCCCAGGGCCGCCAGCCTACTATGGCTACACCTTC. The complete variable domain, with remaining parts taken from reference TRBV7-8 and TRBJ1-2, reads GAGVSQSPRYKVAKRGQDVALRCDPISGHVSLFWYQQALGQGPEFLTYFQNEAQLDKSGLPSDRFFAERPEGSVSTLKIQRTQQEDSAVYLCASSPGPPAYYGYTFGSGTRLTVV.

V gene TRBV6-2 or TRBV6-3 combines with J gene TRBJ2-7; 12 bases match TRBD2. CDR1 and CDR2 from the germline V gene are MNHEY and SVGEGT. J lost 4 bases, V lost 4 bases, and 14 bases had no gene match. CDR3 length: 18 residues. The chain's CDR3 is CASSSPSGRARIAYEQYF. CDR3 DNA: TGTGCCAGCAGTTCACCTAGCGGGAGGGCCCGAATCGCTTACGAGCAGTACTTC.

The V and J genes are TRBV6-2 or TRBV6-3 and TRBJ2-1; 8 bases are shared with TRBD2. The CDR3 runs to 17 residues. V was pared by 3 bases and J by 1 base, with 8 bases of the junction left unmatched. The germline CDR1 and CDR2 sequences are MNHEY and SVGEGT. Written as DNA, the CDR3 is TGTGCCAGCAGTTATAGGCCAGCGGGAGTATCCTACAATGAGCAGTTCTTC. It yields the protein CASSYRPAGVSYNEQFF.

This chain links TRBV3-1 (or the pseudogene TRBV3-2) with TRBJ2-7; 7 bases map to TRBD2. V was clipped by 1 base and J by 3 bases; unmatched bases: 0. This CDR3 region has 13 residues. The germline gives CDR1 LGHDT, CDR2 YNNKEL (reference sequence). The CDR3 is CASSQAGGYEQYF. CDR3 bases: TGTGCCAGCAGCCAAGCGGGGGGCTACGAGCAGTACTTC.

The chain recombines TRBV18 with TRBJ2-3, with no clear D. This CDR3 is 13 amino acids long. The V end was cut by 0 bases, the J end by 3 bases, with 4 bases between. In germline, CDR1 is KGHSH, CDR2 LQKENI. The CDR3 loop is CASSPPYTDTQYF. DNA for the CDR3: TGTGCCAGCTCACCACCGTATACAGATACGCAGTATTTT.

The V and J genes are TRBV5-1 and TRBJ2-1; TRBD1 matches at 10 bases. V shed 4 bases, J shed 7 bases, and the junction held 8 bases outside the gene matches. Germline lookup yields CDR1 SGHRS and CDR2 YFSETQ. CDR3 length: 15 amino acids. The CDR3 reads CASSPDRGRWNEQFF. The CDR3 DNA reads TGCGCCAGCAGCCCTGACAGGGGGCGCTGGAATGAGCAGTTCTTC.

This chain uses TRBV15 with TRBJ2-7; a possible D gene is TRBD2 (6 bases). CDR3 length equals 13 residues. Trimming removed 0 bases at V and 6 bases at J, with 9 bases between. Germline-derived CDR1 and CDR2 are LNHNV and YYDKDF (reference sequence). CDR3 nucleotide sequence: TGTGCCACCAGCAGAGACGGGGGTGGCGAGCAGTACTTC. It encodes CATSRDGGGEQYF.

J is TRBJ2-3 and V is TRBV27; 8 bases map to TRBD2. Germline V gene lookup returns CDR1 MNHEY and CDR2 SMNVEV (reference sequence). V trimming: 5 bases; J trimming: 1 base; junction bases outside the gene matches: 11. The CDR3 has 17 residues. CDR3 amino acids: CASSRAYRGGGTDTQYF. The CDR3 bases are TGTGCCAGCAGTCGGGCATATCGGGGGGGCGGCACAGATACGCAGTATTTT.

This clone was detected only a few times. The V call is TRBV7-9, the J call TRBJ2-7; 7 bases are shared with TRBD2. The junction had 18 bases not matched to a gene; V was cut back by 4 bases and J by 0 bases. Per germline, CDR1 SEHNR and CDR2 FQNEAQ (reference sequence). The CDR3 has 19 residues. The DNA for the CDR3 is TGTGCCAGCAGCTCATTCGAAGACTTAGCGGGTGGGAGCTCCTACGAGCAGTACTTC. This codes for CASSSFEDLAGGSSYEQYF.

The rearrangement uses TRBV5-6 and TRBJ2-3; 10 bases match TRBD1. The ends lost 0 bases at V and 14 bases at J; junction bases unmatched: 9. The CDR3 is made up of 14 amino acids. The germline gives CDR1 SGHDT, CDR2 YYEEEE. Written as DNA, the CDR3 is TGTGCCAGCAGCTTGGTGGGGACAGGGGTACCGGGGTATTTT. Its translation: CASSLVGTGVPGYF.